This T cell receptor (beta chain) was retrieved from a study of blood T cell repertoires in COVID-19. Per the germline V gene, CDR1 is MNHEY and CDR2 is SVGEGT. Between the trimmed V and J ends, which lost 0 bases and 5 bases, there was a span of 20 bases. The CDR3 covers 18 residues. The assay was immunoSEQ multiplex PCR, and TCRdb's table has in-frame clones only and misses some. The table has roughly 190,000 clones, less than 90% seen once. The participants were between about 18 and 90 years old and came from some 23 US areas. Cohorts were determined from participant-reported clinical history. Material for sequencing was PBMCs or T cells enriched from blood (not recorded which). The chain couples TRBV6-2 or TRBV6-3 to TRBJ2-1; maybe TRBD2 (5 bases). The receptor comes from a woman aged 25 to 39 who had been exposed to COVID-19. In nucleotides, the CDR3 is TGTGCCAGCAGTTACTCGTCTTGGTATAGGGAGCTAAACAATGAGCAGTTCTTC. This gives the protein CASSYSSWYRELNNEQFF.